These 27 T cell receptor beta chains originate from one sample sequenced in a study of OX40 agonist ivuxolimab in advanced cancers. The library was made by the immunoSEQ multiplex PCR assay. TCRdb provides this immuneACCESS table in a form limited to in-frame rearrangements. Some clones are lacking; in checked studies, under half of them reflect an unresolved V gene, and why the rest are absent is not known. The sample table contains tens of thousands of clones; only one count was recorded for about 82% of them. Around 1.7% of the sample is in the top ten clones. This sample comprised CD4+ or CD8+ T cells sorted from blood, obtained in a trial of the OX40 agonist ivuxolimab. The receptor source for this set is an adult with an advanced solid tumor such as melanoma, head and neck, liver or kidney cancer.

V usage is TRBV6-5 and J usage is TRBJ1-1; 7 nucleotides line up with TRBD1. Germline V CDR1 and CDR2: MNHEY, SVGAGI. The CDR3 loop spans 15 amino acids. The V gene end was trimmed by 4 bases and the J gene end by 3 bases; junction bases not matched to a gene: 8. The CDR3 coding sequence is TGTGCCAGCAGTTGGAGACAGGGAACGGACACTGAAGCTTTCTTT. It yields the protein CASSWRQGTDTEAFF.

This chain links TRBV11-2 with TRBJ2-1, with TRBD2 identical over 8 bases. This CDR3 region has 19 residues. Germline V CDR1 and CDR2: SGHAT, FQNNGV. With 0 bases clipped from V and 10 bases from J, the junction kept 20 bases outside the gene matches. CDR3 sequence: CASSLDGGGRTSRRREQFF. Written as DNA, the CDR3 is TGTGCCAGCAGCTTAGATGGTGGGGGGCGGACTAGCCGGCGAAGGGAGCAGTTCTTC.

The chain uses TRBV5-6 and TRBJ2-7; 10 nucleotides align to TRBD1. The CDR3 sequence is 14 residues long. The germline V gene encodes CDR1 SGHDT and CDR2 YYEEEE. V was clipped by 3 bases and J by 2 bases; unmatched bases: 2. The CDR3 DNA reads TGTGCCAGCAGCTCCGGGACAGGGGCCTACGAGCAGTACTTC. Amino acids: CASSSGTGAYEQYF.

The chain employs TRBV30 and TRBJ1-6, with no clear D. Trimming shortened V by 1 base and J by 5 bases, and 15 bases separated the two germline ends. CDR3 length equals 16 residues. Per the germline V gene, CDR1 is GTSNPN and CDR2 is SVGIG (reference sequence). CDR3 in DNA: TGTGCCTGGAGTGGAGAGGGAACTATGGATAATTCACCCCTCCACTTT. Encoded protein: CAWSGEGTMDNSPLHF.

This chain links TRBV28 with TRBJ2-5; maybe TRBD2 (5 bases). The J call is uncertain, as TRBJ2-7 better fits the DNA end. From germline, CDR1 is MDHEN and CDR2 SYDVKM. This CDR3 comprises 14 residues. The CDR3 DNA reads TGTGCCAGCACCCGACCGGGATCCGGAGCCGAGCAGTACTTC. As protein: CASTRPGSGAEQYF.

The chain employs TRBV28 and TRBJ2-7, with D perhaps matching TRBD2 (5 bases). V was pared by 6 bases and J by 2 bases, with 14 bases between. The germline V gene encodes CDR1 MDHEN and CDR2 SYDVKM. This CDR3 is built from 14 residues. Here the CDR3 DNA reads TGTGCCAGCAGCCCGGTTAGCGTAACCTACGAGCAGTACTTC. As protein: CASSPVSVTYEQYF.

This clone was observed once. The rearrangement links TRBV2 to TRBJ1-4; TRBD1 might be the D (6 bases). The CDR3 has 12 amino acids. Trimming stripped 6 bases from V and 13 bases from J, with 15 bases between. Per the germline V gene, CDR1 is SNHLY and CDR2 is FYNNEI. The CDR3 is CASRDGGGVLFF. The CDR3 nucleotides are TGTGCCAGCAGAGACGGAGGGGGAGTACTGTTTTTT.

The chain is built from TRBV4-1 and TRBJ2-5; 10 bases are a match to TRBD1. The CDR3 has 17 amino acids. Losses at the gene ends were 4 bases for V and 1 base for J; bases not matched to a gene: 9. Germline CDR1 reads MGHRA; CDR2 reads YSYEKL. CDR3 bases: TGCGCCAGCAGCCCAGGCCCGGGACAGGGGAGCCAAGAGACCCAGTACTTC. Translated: CASSPGPGQGSQETQYF.

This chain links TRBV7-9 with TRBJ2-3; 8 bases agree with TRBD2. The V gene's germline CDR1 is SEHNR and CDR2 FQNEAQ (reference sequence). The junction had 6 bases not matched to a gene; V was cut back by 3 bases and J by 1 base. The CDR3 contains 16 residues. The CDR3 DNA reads TGTGCCAGCAGCTTGGGGGCTAGCGGGCGCACAGATACGCAGTATTTT. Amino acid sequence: CASSLGASGRTDTQYF.

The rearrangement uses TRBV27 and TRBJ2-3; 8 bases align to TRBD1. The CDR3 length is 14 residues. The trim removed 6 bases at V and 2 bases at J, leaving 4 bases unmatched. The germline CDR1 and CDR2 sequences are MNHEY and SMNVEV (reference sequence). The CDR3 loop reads CASSSDRATDTQYF. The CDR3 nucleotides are TGTGCCAGCAGCTCGGACAGGGCCACAGATACGCAGTATTTT.

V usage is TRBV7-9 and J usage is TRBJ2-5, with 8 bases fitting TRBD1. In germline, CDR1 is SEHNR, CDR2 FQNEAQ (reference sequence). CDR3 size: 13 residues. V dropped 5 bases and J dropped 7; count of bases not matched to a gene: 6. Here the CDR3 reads CASSQATGGTQYF. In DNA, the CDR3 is TGTGCCAGCAGCCAAGCAACAGGGGGGACCCAGTACTTC.

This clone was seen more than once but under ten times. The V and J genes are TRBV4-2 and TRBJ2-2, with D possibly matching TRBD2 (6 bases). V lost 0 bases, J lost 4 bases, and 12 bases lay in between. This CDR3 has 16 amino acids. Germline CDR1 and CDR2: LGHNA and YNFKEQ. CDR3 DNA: TGTGCCAGCAGCCAAGAACCCGGAGGGCGCACCGGGGAGCTGTTTTTT. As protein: CASSQEPGGRTGELFF.

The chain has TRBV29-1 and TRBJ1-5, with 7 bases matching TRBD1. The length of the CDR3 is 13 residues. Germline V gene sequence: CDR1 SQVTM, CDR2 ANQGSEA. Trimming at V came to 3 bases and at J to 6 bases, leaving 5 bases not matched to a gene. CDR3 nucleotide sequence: TGCAGCGTTGATCAGGGGGACGGTCAGCCCCAGCATTTT. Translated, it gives CSVDQGDGQPQHF.

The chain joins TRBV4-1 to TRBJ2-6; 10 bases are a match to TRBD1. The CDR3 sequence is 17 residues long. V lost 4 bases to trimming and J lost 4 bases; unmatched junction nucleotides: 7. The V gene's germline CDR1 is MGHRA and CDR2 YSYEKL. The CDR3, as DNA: TGCGCCAGCAGCCCCGGACAGGGGGTATCCGGGGCCAACGTCCTGACTTTC. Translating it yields CASSPGQGVSGANVLTF.

CDR3 protein: CASSPVKNGGYTF. In nucleotides, the CDR3 is TGTGCCAGCTCACCCGTTAAAAACGGAGGCTACACCTTC. The V call is TRBV18, the J call TRBJ1-2, with D unresolved. Looked up from germline, CDR1 is KGHSH and CDR2 is LQKENI. The germline V and J ends were trimmed by 3 bases and 8 bases, with 13 bases remaining between them. CDR3 length: 13 residues.

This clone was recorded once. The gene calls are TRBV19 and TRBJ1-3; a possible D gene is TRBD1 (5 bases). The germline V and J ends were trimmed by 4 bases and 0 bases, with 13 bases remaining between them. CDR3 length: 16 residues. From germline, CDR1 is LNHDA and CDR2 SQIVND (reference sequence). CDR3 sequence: CASSTPGRGSGNTIYF. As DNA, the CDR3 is TGTGCCAGTAGTACCCCCGGGAGGGGCTCTGGAAACACCATATATTTT.

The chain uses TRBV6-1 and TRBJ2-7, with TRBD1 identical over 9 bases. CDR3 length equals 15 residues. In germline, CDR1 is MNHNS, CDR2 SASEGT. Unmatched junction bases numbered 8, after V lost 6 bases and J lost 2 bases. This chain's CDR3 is CASRVPGQGTYEQYF. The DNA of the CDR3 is TGTGCCAGCAGAGTACCGGGACAGGGCACCTACGAGCAGTACTTC.

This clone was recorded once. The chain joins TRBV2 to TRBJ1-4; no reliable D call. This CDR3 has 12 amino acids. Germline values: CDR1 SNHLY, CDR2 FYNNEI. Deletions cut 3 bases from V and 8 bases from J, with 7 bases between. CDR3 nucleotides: TGTGCCAGCAGTGATAGAAGGGAAAAACTGTTTTTT. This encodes CASSDRREKLFF.

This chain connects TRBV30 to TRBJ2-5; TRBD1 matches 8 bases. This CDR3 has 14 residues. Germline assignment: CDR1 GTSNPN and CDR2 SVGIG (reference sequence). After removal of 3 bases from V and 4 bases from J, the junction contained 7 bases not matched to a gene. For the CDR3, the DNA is TGTGCCTGGAGACCAGGGGGCGCGACAGAGACCCAGTACTTC. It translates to CAWRPGGATETQYF.

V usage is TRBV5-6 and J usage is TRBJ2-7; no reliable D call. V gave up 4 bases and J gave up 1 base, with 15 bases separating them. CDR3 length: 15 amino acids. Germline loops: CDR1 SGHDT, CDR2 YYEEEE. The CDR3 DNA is TGTGCCAGCAGCACCCTGAAGAAGGCATCCTACGAGCAGTACTTC. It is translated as CASSTLKKASYEQYF.

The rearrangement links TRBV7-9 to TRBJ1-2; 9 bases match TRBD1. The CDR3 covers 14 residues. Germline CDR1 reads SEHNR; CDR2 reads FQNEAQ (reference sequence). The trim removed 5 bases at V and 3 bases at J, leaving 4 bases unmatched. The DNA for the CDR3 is TGTGCCAGCAGCAATGACAGGGGGGACTATGGCTACACCTTC. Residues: CASSNDRGDYGYTF.

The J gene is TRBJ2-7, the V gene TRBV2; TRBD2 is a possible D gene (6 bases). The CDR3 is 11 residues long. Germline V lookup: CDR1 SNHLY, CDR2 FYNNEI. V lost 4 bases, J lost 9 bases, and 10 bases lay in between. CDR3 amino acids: CASSVADMQYF. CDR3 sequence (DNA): TGTGCCAGCAGTGTAGCGGACATGCAGTACTTC.

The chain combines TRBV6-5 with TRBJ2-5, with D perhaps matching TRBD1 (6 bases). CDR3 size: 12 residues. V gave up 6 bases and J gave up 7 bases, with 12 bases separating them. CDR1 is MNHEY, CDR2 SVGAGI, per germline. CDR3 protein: CASSKGDLTQYF. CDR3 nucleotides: TGTGCCAGCAGCAAGGGGGACCTGACCCAGTACTTC.

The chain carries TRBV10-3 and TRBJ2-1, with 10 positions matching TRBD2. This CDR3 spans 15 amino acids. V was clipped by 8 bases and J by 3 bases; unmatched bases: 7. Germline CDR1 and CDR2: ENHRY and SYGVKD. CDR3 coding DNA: TGTGCCATCGGCCGAGCGGGGGGGATCTACAATGAGCAGTTCTTC. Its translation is CAIGRAGGIYNEQFF.

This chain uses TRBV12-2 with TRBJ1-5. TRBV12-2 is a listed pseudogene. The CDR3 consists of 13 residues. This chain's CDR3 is CASRSRPGQPQHF. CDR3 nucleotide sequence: TGTGCAAGTCGCTCTAGGCCCGGCCAGCCCCAGCATTTT.

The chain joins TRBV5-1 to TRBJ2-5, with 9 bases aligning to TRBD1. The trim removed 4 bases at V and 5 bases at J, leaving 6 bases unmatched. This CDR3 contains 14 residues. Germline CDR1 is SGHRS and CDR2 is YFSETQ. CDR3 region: CASSTGTGHETQYF. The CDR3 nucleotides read TGCGCCAGCAGCACCGGGACAGGGCACGAGACCCAGTACTTC.

The CDR3 DNA is TGTGCCAGCAGTTATTCCGGAGATACGCAGTATTTT. As protein: CASSYSGDTQYF. This chain connects TRBV6-6 to TRBJ2-3; D is uncertain. The CDR3 is 12 residues long. The germline V and J ends were trimmed by 3 bases and 5 bases, with 6 bases remaining between them. The germline V gene encodes CDR1 MNHNY and CDR2 SVGAGI (reference sequence).